Here is one TCR beta chain with its context. Its target is unknown. The PCR had 60 Vbeta and 13 Jbeta primers. Original processing notes: Unique TCR beta chains totaled some 80 million in a later count, with roughly 11 million of them shared. Assay: immunoSEQ multiplex PCR; the TCRdb copy retains only in-frame clones and omits some. That table supplies the V and J calls and clone size; D and trimming were determined from the DNA. The sample includes about 150,000 clones, roughly 10% of them seen just once. Donors consisted of healthy bone marrow donors. This specimen comes from a study of cytomegalovirus exposure and HLA in healthy donors. Germline lookup yields CDR1 MDHEN and CDR2 SYDVKM. Trimming took 6 bases from V and 0 from J, leaving 8 bases between them. The CDR3 loop spans 13 amino acids. Study results and caveats: As a later analysis revealed, the rate of TCR association differed by HLA locus, with DRB1 most and HLA-C fewest.

V is TRBV28 and J is TRBJ1-1; no clear D gene. The receptor was isolated from a man aged 50-59 years in good health and CMV-seronegative. Input material: PBMCs. The CDR3 region is CASRRQVNTEAFF. The CDR3 coding sequence is TGTGCCAGCAGGCGCCAGGTGAACACTGAAGCTTTCTTT.